This T cell receptor (beta chain) was recorded in a study of blood T cell repertoires in COVID-19. Looking at the study overall: T cells, B-cell-depleted T cells, or PBMCs provided the cDNA or gDNA that served as material.

Germline trimming cut 5 bases from V and 4 bases from J; bases unmatched to any gene: 10. The CDR3 sequence is 15 residues long. The V gene's germline CDR1 is MNHEY and CDR2 SMNVEV (reference sequence). Methods used by the authors: Reference gene primer amplification yielded estimated nucleated cell counts. Sequencing was performed with immunoSEQ multiplex PCR; in TCRdb, only in-frame clones are kept and a portion is missing. From that table come the V and J calls and clone size; the DNA was used to work out D and trimming. Of around 19,000 clones listed, roughly nine tenths are singletons. This TCR was sampled from a human donor in a cohort sampled during active COVID-19. The rearrangement joins TRBV27 to TRBJ1-1; 7 bases fit TRBD1. The sequencing sample was made of peripheral blood. The CDR3 sequence is CASSLGTVVGTEAFF. For the CDR3, the DNA is TGTGCCAGCAGTCTAGGGACAGTCGTTGGCACTGAAGCTTTCTTT.